A selection of T cell receptor beta chains follows, all from one sample in a study of response to subunit inactivated influenza vaccine. TCRdb redid the calling of the RT-PCR reads with MiXCR, one entry per CDR3 protein. Here the sample spans 600,000 to 850,000 distinct CDR3 sequences, about 15% being singletons. Sequencing used PBMCs from blood, obtained approximately 15 days before vaccination. Source of these receptors: a man between 50 and 59 years old who received an inactivated influenza vaccine. Both conserved end residues are part of each CDR3. A D gene is named only where the DNA matches it firmly. The listing skips clone size in some rows; elsewhere it reads once, few, many or a size class.

abundance	d_gene	v_gene	j_gene	CDR3aa	CDR3nt
many	TRBD1	TRBV20-1	TRBJ2-2	CSAGLQGIQTGELFF	TGCAGTGCTGGCCTACAGGGGATTCAAACCGGGGAGCTGTTTTTT
.	.	TRBV7-9	TRBJ2-1	CASSFPSRGVNEQFF	TGTGCCAGCAGCTTCCCTAGTCGAGGCGTCAATGAGCAGTTCTTC
many	TRBD1	TRBV12-3/TRBV12-4	TRBJ2-1	CASITGTVSYNEQFF	TGTGCCAGCATTACCGGGACAGTTAGCTACAATGAGCAGTTCTTC
many	TRBD2	TRBV5-1	TRBJ2-3	CASTLGSGSGDTQYF	TGCGCCAGCACCCTCGGTAGCGGGAGCGGAGATACGCAGTATTTT
.	.	TRBV5-1	TRBJ1-1	CASRRQGLAEAFF	TGCGCCAGCAGACGGCAGGGTCTGGCTGAAGCTTTCTTT
few	TRBD1	TRBV20-1	TRBJ2-7	CSASQGVYEQYF	TGCAGTGCTTCCCAGGGGGTCTACGAGCAGTACTTC
.	.	TRBV5-6	TRBJ1-4	CASSPPGRRGEKLFF	TGTGCCAGCAGCCCGCCGGGCCGGAGGGGTGAAAAACTGTTTTTT
.	.	TRBV20-1	TRBJ2-5	CSARARPARPQETQYF	TGCAGTGCTAGAGCAAGGCCCGCCCGACCCCAAGAGACCCAGTACTTC
few	.	TRBV19	TRBJ2-3	CASSMGNADTQYF	TGTGCCAGTAGTATGGGGAACGCAGATACGCAGTATTTT
.	.	TRBV7-9	TRBJ2-1	CASSLPNHEQFF	TGTGCCAGCAGCTTACCTAACCATGAGCAGTTCTTC
.	.	TRBV10-3	TRBJ2-7	CAIGGTAGYEQYF	TGTGCCATCGGGGGGACAGCCGGCTACGAGCAGTACTTC
.	.	TRBV5-1	TRBJ2-5	CASSLLIQGPVTQYF	TGCGCCAGCAGCTTGTTGATACAGGGACCAGTGACCCAGTACTTC
few	.	TRBV5-1	TRBJ2-2	CASSLTSRDTGELFF	TGCGCCAGCAGCTTGACTAGCCGCGACACCGGGGAGCTGTTTTTT
.	TRBD2	TRBV12-3/TRBV12-4	TRBJ2-7	CAISLFLAGDPYEQYF	TGTGCCATCAGTTTATTTCTAGCGGGCGATCCTTACGAGCAGTACTTC
many	TRBD1	TRBV6-1	TRBJ2-3	CASSEGQGAPDTQYF	TGTGCCAGCAGTGAGGGACAGGGAGCCCCAGATACGCAGTATTTT
.	.	TRBV7-8	TRBJ2-1	CASSSDYSGEEQFF	TGTGCCAGCAGCTCGGACTACTCGGGGGAGGAGCAGTTCTTC
many	TRBD1	TRBV5-6	TRBJ2-7	CASRMGQGAIRYEQYF	TGTGCCAGCAGAATGGGACAGGGGGCTATTCGTTACGAGCAGTACTTC
few	TRBD2	TRBV6-1	TRBJ2-3	CASSLYPSFAGGADTQYF	TGTGCCAGCAGCCTCTATCCTTCTTTCGCGGGGGGGGCGGATACGCAGTATTTT
.	.	TRBV3-1	TRBJ2-7	CASSQRGAGKGDEQYF	TGTGCCAGCAGCCAAAGAGGTGCAGGGAAAGGCGACGAGCAGTACTTC
once	TRBD2	TRBV6-2/TRBV6-3	TRBJ2-1	CASIGGGYDDEQFF	TGTGCCAGCATTGGCGGGGGGTACGACGATGAGCAGTTCTTC
few	TRBD2	TRBV11-2	TRBJ2-2	CASSNRAGGANTGELFF	TGTGCCAGCAGCAACCGTGCGGGGGGCGCGAACACCGGGGAGCTGTTTTTT
.	.	TRBV6-4	TRBJ1-1	CASSDSWDMNTEAFF	TGTGCCAGCAGTGACTCTTGGGACATGAACACTGAAGCTTTCTTT
many	.	TRBV7-2	TRBJ1-5	CASSFVGAGDQPQHF	TGTGCCAGCAGCTTTGTGGGGGCGGGAGATCAGCCCCAGCATTTT
.	.	TRBV2	TRBJ2-7	CASSGSFQSEQYF	TGTGCCAGCAGCGGGAGTTTTCAGTCCGAGCAGTACTTC
.	.	TRBV4-1	TRBJ1-5	CASSQAVYSNQPQHF	TGCGCCAGCAGCCAAGCAGTTTATAGCAATCAGCCCCAGCATTTT
few	TRBD1	TRBV20-1	TRBJ2-3	CSASLGQGLGQYF	TGCAGTGCTAGTTTGGGACAGGGGTTAGGGCAGTATTTT